The 4 T cell receptor beta chains below come from one sample, sequenced in a study of response to subunit inactivated influenza vaccine. TCRdb re-called the RT-PCR reads with MiXCR, one entry per CDR3 protein. The data hold about 570,000 distinct CDR3 sequences, with approximately 10% observed a single time. The sample also formed part of further work on T cells expressing NK-cell markers. From that study: Libraries used 5'RACE template switching adding universal primer site and UMIs.

The starting material was PBMCs from blood, obtained on the day of vaccination. Source of these receptors: a man aged 50-60 years who received an inactivated influenza vaccine.

The chain uses TRBV12-5 and TRBJ2-1, with D possibly matching TRBD2 (6 bases). V lost 6 bases, J lost 7 bases, and 16 bases lay in between. The germline V gene has CDR1 LGHNT and CDR2 FRNRAP. The CDR3 runs to 14 residues. In nucleotides, the CDR3 is TGTGCTAGTGGCCGCGAAGGGGCGGGGAATGAGCAGTTCTTC. It yields the protein CASGREGAGNEQFF.

This clonotype was observed a handful of times. This chain links TRBV13 with TRBJ1-2, with a weak D call TRBD1 (6 bases). The germline V and J ends were trimmed by 5 bases and 8 bases, with 18 bases remaining between them. The germline CDR1 and CDR2 sequences are PRHDT and FYEKMQ (reference sequence). The CDR3 runs 14 residues. For the CDR3, the DNA is TGTGCCAGCAGCCTACGGGCAGGGGCTAGGGGCTACACCTTC. Its protein is CASSLRAGARGYTF.

This clonotype was counted a few times. This sequence joins TRBV11-2 and TRBJ2-1; 8 positions match TRBD2. CDR1 and CDR2 from the germline V gene are SGHAT and FQNNGV. The CDR3 has 15 amino acids. V was pared by 5 bases and J by 5 bases, with 8 bases of the junction left unmatched. CDR3: CASSLSGGWDNEQFF. The CDR3 region has the DNA TGTGCCAGCAGCCTAAGCGGGGGATGGGACAATGAGCAGTTCTTC.

As concerns this clonotype: The final CDR3 position lacks the conserved phenylalanine or tryptophan, pointing to a likely read error. This chain connects TRBV20-1 to TRBJ1-1; no clear D gene. The germline CDR1 and CDR2 sequences are DFQATT and SNEGSKA (reference sequence). The CDR3 is 14 residues long. The V gene lost 3 bases and the J gene lost 7 bases, with 18 bases spanning the gap. This CDR3 reads CSARGDKATYEAFV. The CDR3 nucleotides read TGCAGTGCTAGGGGTGATAAGGCGACCTATGAAGCTTTCGTT.